Listed here are 15 T cell receptor beta chains from one sample, sequenced in a study of blood T cell repertoires in COVID-19. The method was immunoSEQ multiplex PCR; TCRdb's version includes in-frame clones alone and lacks a portion of them. The table records approximately 290,000 clones, approximately 91% of them present only once. Specimen: peripheral blood. The receptors were sampled from a woman aged 55-75 years with acute or convalescent COVID-19.

The chain has TRBV28 and TRBJ1-5, with D perhaps TRBD1 (6 bases). Germline CDR1 MDHEN, CDR2 SYDVKM. There are 12 residues in the CDR3. Deletions cut 5 bases from V and 15 bases from J, with 17 bases between. The CDR3 sequence is CASSLLLRDTHF. In DNA form, the CDR3 reads TGTGCCAGCAGTCTCCTTCTCCGGGACACGCATTTT.

The chain has TRBV5-5 and TRBJ2-7; the D gene is possibly TRBD2 (6 bases). The CDR3 length is 14 residues. V was shortened by 3 bases and J by 2 bases, with 12 bases between the two germline ends. The germline gives CDR1 SGHKS, CDR2 YYEKEE (reference sequence). The CDR3 loop reads CASSWRGEAYEQYF. In DNA, the CDR3 is TGTGCCAGCAGCTGGAGAGGGGAGGCCTACGAGCAGTACTTC.

This clone occurred once. The rearrangement uses TRBV10-3 and TRBJ1-6; D is possibly TRBD1 (5 bases). Trimming removed 4 bases at V and 11 bases at J, with 15 bases between. The CDR3 has 14 residues. Per germline, CDR1 ENHRY and CDR2 SYGVKD. This CDR3 reads CAISGRREETPLHF. CDR3 nucleotides: TGTGCCATCAGTGGTCGCAGGGAGGAGACACCCCTCCACTTT.

This clone was recorded a few times. The chain carries TRBV9 and TRBJ1-2; a possible D gene is TRBD1 (5 bases). This CDR3 is built from 16 residues. The germline V gene has CDR1 SGDLS and CDR2 YYNGEE. V was trimmed by 3 bases and J by 5 bases, leaving 20 bases between them. The CDR3: CASSANTGPTEYGYTF. The CDR3 DNA follows: TGTGCCAGCAGCGCGAATACAGGACCCACTGAATATGGCTACACCTTC. The variable domain in full, completed from reference TRBV9 and TRBJ1-2, reads DSGVTQTPKHLITATGQRVTLRCSPRSGDLSVYWYQQSLDQGLQFLIQYYNGEERAKGNILERFSAQQFPDLHSELNLSSLELGDSALYFCASSANTGPTEYGYTFGSGTRLTVV.

The V call is TRBV2, the J call TRBJ1-2; the match to TRBD1 covers 9 bases. There are 13 residues in the CDR3. The V gene's germline CDR1 is SNHLY and CDR2 FYNNEI. With V trimmed by 10 bases and J by 2 bases, 5 bases remained unmatched. CDR3 protein: CAIRQGVNYGYTF. CDR3 sequence (DNA): TGTGCCATTCGACAGGGGGTGAACTATGGCTACACCTTC.

This clone came up once. J is TRBJ2-7 and V is TRBV27; 10 positions agree with TRBD1. This CDR3 is built from 15 residues. Per the germline V gene, CDR1 is MNHEY and CDR2 is SMNVEV (reference sequence). Germline trimming cut 3 bases from V and 3 bases from J; bases unmatched to any gene: 5. The CDR3 region has the DNA TGTGCCAGCAGTTTCGGGACAGGGGCCCTCTACGAGCAGTACTTC. Translated: CASSFGTGALYEQYF.

V usage is TRBV7-9 and J usage is TRBJ1-5; the D is unclear. The CDR3 sequence is 13 residues long. CDR1 is SEHNR and CDR2 is FQNEAQ in the germline V gene (reference sequence). Between the trimmed V and J ends, which lost 1 base and 5 bases, there was a span of 6 bases. DNA of the CDR3: TGTGCCAGCAGCTTAGTGCCAGATCAGCCCCAGCATTTT. Protein sequence: CASSLVPDQPQHF.

The table lists this clone with a count of one. The chain joins TRBV9 to TRBJ1-5; possible D gene TRBD1, 6 bases. Trimming left V 4 bases short and J 4 bases short, with 15 bases between. The CDR3 covers 15 residues. CDR1 and CDR2 (germline): SGDLS, YYNGEE. CDR3 nucleotide sequence: TGTGCCAGCAGCCCCTGGGACATGGCGAATCAGCCCCAGCATTTT. It codes for CASSPWDMANQPQHF.

This sequence joins TRBV6-5 and TRBJ2-3; the D gene is possibly TRBD1 (5 bases). The CDR3 is made up of 14 amino acids. With 5 bases removed from V and 0 bases from J, the gap between germline ends came to 9 bases. CDR1 MNHEY and CDR2 SVGAGI come from the germline V gene. CDR3 loop: CASSRQSSTDTQYF. CDR3 nucleotides: TGTGCCAGCAGTAGACAGTCTAGCACAGATACGCAGTATTTT.

The rearrangement joins TRBV3-1 (or the pseudogene TRBV3-2) to TRBJ1-4; 12 bases match TRBD1. CDR3 size: 16 residues. V shed 4 bases, J shed 7 bases, and the junction held 7 bases outside the gene matches. The V gene's germline CDR1 is LGHDT and CDR2 YNNKEL (reference sequence). The CDR3 nucleotides read TGTGCCAGCAGCCTCGGGACAGGGGGCGCAGGTGAAAAACTGTTTTTT. It translates to CASSLGTGGAGEKLFF.

The chain recombines TRBV18 with TRBJ2-3, with 7 bases identical to TRBD1. Germline CDR1 KGHSH, CDR2 LQKENI. The CDR3 runs 14 residues. V dropped 5 bases and J dropped 1; count of bases not matched to a gene: 3. This CDR3 reads CASSVDRGTDTQYF. The CDR3 DNA sequence: TGTGCCAGCTCAGTTGACAGGGGCACAGATACGCAGTATTTT.

The J gene is TRBJ2-3, the V gene TRBV3-1 (or the pseudogene TRBV3-2); TRBD2 agrees at 9 bases. V lost 5 bases and J lost 5; bases outside the gene matches: 8. This CDR3 region has 15 residues. Per the germline V gene, CDR1 is LGHDT and CDR2 is YNNKEL (reference sequence). The CDR3 DNA follows: TGTGCCAGCAGCTCCTCGGGGCGGGGGGGAGATACGCAGTATTTT. Encoded protein: CASSSSGRGGDTQYF.

This chain joins TRBV3-1 (or the pseudogene TRBV3-2) and TRBJ1-2; TRBD1 aligns across 7 bases. CDR1 and CDR2 (germline): LGHDT, YNNKEL (reference sequence). The trim removed 0 bases at V and 4 bases at J, leaving 5 bases unmatched. The CDR3 runs 15 residues. CDR3 residues: CASSQDSTGIYGYTF. CDR3 DNA: TGTGCCAGCAGCCAAGATTCGACAGGGATCTATGGCTACACCTTC.

This chain links TRBV4-3 with TRBJ2-2, with TRBD1 identical over 12 bases. The CDR3 is 16 amino acids. Germline V CDR1 and CDR2: LGHNA, YSLEER. With V trimmed by 1 base and J by 7 bases, 4 bases remained unmatched. The CDR3: CASSQGGQGADGELFF. The DNA for the CDR3 is TGCGCCAGCAGCCAAGGGGGACAGGGGGCTGACGGGGAGCTGTTTTTT.

The chain recombines TRBV27 with TRBJ2-2, with TRBD2 matching over 15 bases. The length of the CDR3 is 19 residues. The junction had 18 bases not matched to a gene; V was cut back by 7 bases and J by 9 bases. The germline CDR1 and CDR2 sequences are MNHEY and SMNVEV (reference sequence). The CDR3 coding sequence is TGTGCCAGCACGACCCCGGGACTAGCGGGAGGCGGTGTAAGCAGGGAGCTGTTTTTT. It specifies CASTTPGLAGGGVSRELFF.